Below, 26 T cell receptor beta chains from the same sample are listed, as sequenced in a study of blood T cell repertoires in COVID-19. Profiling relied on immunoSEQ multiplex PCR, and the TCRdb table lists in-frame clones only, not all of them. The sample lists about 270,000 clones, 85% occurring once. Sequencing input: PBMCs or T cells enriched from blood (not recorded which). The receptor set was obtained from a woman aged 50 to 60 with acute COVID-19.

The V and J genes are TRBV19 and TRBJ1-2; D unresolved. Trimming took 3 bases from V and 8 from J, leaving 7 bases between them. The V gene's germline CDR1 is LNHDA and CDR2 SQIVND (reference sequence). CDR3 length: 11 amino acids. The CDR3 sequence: CASSISQGYTF. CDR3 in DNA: TGTGCCAGTAGTATCTCTCAGGGCTACACCTTC.

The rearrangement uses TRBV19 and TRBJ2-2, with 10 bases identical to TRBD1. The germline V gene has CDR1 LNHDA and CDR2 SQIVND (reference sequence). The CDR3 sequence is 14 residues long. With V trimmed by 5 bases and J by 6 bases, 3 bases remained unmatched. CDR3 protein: CASSRGQGAGELFF. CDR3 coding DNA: TGTGCCAGTAGTCGAGGACAGGGGGCCGGGGAGCTGTTTTTT.

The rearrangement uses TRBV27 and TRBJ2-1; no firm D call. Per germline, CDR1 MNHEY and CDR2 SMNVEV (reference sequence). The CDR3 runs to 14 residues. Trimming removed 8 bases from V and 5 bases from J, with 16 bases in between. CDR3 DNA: TGTGCCAGCCGTGCTCAGAACAGCAACAATGAGCAGTTCTTC. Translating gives CASRAQNSNNEQFF.

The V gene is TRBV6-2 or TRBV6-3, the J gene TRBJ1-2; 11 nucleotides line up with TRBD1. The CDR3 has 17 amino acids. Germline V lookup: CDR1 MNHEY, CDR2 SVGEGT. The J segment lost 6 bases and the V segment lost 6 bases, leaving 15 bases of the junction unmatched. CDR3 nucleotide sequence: TGTGCCAGCAGCGCCCCATCGGACAGGGGGCGCTGGAATGGCTACACCTTC. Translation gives CASSAPSDRGRWNGYTF.

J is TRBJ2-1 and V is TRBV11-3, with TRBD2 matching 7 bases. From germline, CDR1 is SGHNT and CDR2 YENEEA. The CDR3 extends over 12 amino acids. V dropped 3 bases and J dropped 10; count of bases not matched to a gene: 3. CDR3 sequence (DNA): TGTGCCAGCAGCTTGGGAGCGGGGGAGCAGTTCTTC. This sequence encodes CASSLGAGEQFF.

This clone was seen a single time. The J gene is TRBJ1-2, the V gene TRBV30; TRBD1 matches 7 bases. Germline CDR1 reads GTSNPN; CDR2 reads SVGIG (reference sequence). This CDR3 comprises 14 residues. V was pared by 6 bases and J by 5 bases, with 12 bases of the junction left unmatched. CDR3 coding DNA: TGTGCCTGTCAGGGGGGCGGTTCTTTATATGGCTACACCTTC. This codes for CACQGGGSLYGYTF.

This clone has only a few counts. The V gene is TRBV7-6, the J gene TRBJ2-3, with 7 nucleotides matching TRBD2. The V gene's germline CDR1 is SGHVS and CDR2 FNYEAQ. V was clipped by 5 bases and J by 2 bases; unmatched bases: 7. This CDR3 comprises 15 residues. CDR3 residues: CASSLMAGVTDTQYF. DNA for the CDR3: TGTGCCAGCAGCCTCATGGCGGGAGTCACAGATACGCAGTATTTT. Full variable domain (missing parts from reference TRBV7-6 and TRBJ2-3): GAGVSQSPRYKVTKRGQDVALRCDPISGHVSLYWYRQALGQGPEFLTYFNYEAQQDKSGLPNDRFSAERPEGSISTLTIQRTEQRDSAMYRCASSLMAGVTDTQYFGPGTRLTVL.

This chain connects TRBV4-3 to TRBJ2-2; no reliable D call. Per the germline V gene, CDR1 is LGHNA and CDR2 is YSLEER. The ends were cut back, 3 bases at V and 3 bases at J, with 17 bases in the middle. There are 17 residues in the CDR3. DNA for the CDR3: TGCGCCAGCAGCCACTACCTGCTAAACCGGGACACCGGGGAGCTGTTTTTT. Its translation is CASSHYLLNRDTGELFF.

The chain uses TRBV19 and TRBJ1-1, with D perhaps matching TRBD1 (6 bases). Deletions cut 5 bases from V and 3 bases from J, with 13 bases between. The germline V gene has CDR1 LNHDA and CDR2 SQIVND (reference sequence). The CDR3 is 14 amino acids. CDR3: CASSGSGVYTEAFF. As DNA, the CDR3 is TGTGCCAGTAGTGGTTCAGGGGTTTACACTGAAGCTTTCTTT.

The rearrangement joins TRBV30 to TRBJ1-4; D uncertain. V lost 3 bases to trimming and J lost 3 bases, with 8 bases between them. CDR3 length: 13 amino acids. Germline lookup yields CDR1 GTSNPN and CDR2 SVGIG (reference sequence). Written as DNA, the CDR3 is TGTGCCTGGAGCCGAACGGCTAATGAAAAACTGTTTTTT. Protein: CAWSRTANEKLFF.

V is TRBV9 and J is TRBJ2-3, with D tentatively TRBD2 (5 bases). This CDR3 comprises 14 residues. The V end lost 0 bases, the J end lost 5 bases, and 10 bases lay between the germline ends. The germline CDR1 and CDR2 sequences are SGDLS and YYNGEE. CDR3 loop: CASSVGGWLDTQYF. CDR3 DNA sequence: TGTGCCAGCAGCGTAGGAGGGTGGTTAGATACGCAGTATTTT.

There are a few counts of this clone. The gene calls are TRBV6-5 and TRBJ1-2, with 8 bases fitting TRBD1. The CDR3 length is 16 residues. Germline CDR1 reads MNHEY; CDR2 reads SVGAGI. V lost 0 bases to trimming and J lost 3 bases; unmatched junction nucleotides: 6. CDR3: CASSYSSGTGDYGYTF. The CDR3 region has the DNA TGTGCCAGCAGTTACTCCTCCGGGACAGGAGACTATGGCTACACCTTC.

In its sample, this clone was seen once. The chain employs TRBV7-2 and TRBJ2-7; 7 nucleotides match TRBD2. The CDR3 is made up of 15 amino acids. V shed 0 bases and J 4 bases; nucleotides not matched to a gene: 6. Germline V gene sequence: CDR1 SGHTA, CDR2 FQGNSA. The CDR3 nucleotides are TGTGCCAGCAGCTTAGCGGGGACTACCATTTACGAGCAGTACTTC. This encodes CASSLAGTTIYEQYF.

Here the CDR3 reads CAWRAGVVEQYF. CDR3 coding DNA: TGTGCCTGGAGAGCAGGGGTTGTCGAGCAGTACTTC. The rearrangement links TRBV30 to TRBJ2-7, with a possible D match to TRBD1 (6 bases). The CDR3 consists of 12 residues. Germline V gene sequence: CDR1 GTSNPN, CDR2 SVGIG (reference sequence). V lost 3 bases and J lost 6, with 12 bases in between.

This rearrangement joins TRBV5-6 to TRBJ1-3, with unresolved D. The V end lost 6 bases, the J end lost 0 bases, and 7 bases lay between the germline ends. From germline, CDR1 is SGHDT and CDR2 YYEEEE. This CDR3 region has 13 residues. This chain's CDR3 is CASTEYSGNTIYF. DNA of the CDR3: TGTGCCAGCACCGAGTACTCTGGAAACACCATATATTTT.

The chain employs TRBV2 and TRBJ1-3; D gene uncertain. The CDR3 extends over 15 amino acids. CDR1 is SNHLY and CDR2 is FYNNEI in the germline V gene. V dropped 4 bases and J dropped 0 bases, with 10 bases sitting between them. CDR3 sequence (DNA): TGTGCCAGCAGTGGAGACAAGAGCTCTGGAAACACCATATATTTT. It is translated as CASSGDKSSGNTIYF. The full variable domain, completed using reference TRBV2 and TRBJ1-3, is EPEVTQTPSHQVTQMGQEVILRCVPISNHLYFYWYRQILGQKVEFLVSFYNNEISEKSEIFDDQFSVERPDGSNFTLKIRSTKLEDSAMYFCASSGDKSSGNTIYFGEGSWLTVV.

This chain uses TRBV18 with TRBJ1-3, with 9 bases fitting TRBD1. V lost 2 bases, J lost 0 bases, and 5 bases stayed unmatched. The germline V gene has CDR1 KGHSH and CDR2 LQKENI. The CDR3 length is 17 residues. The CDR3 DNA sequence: TGTGCCAGCTCACCAGCCGGGACAGGGAACTCTGGAAACACCATATATTTT. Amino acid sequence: CASSPAGTGNSGNTIYF. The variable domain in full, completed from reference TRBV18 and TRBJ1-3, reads NAGVMQNPRHLVRRRGQEARLRCSPMKGHSHVYWYRQLPEEGLKFMVYLQKENIIDESGMPKERFSAEFPKEGPSILRIQQVVRGDSAAYFCASSPAGTGNSGNTIYFGEGSWLTVV.

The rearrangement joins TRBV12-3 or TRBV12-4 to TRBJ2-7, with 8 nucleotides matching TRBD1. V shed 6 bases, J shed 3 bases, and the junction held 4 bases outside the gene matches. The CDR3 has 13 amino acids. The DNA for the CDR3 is TGTGCCAGCAGCCGGACAGGGATCTACGAGCAGTACTTC. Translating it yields CASSRTGIYEQYF.

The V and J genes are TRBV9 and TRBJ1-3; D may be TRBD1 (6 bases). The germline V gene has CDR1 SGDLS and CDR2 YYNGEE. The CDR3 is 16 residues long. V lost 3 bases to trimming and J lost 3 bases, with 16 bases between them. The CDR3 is CASSGNREFFGNTIYF. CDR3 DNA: TGTGCCAGCAGCGGCAACAGGGAGTTTTTTGGAAACACCATATATTTT.

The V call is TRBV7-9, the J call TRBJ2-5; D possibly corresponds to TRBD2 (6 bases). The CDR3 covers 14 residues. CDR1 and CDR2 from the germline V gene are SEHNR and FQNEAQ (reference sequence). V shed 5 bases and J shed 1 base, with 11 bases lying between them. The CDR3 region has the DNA TGTGCCAGCAGCAGGCGGGAATCCCAAGAGACCCAGTACTTC. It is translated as CASSRRESQETQYF.

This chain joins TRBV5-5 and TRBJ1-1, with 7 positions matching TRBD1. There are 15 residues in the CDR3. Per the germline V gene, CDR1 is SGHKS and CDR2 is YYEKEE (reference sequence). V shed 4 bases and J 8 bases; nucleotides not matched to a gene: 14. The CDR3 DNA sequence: TGTGCCAGCAGCCCCTCCCCACGGGGCAGGGGGGAAGCTTTCTTT. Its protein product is CASSPSPRGRGEAFF.

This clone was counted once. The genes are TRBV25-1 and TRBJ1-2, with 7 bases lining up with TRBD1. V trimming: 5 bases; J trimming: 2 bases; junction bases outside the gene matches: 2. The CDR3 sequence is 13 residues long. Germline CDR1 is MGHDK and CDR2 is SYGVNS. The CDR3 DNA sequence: TGTGCCAGCAGTTCGGGACAGAACTATGGCTACACCTTC. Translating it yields CASSSGQNYGYTF.

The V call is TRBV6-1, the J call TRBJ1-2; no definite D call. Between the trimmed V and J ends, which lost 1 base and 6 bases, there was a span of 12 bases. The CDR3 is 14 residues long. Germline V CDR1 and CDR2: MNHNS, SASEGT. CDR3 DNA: TGTGCCAGCAGTGAAGACGGGTATAGGAATGGCTACACCTTC. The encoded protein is CASSEDGYRNGYTF.

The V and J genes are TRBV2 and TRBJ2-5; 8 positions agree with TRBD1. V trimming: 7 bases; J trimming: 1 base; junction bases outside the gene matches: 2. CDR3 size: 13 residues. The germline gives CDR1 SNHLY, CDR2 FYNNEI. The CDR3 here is CASTGGPQETQYF. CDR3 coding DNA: TGTGCCAGCACAGGGGGCCCCCAAGAGACCCAGTACTTC.

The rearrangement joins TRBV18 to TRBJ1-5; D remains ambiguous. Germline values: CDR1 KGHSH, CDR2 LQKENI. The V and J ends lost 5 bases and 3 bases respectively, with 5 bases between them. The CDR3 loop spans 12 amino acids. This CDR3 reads CASSSYNQPQHF. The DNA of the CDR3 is TGTGCCAGCTCATCGTACAATCAGCCCCAGCATTTT.

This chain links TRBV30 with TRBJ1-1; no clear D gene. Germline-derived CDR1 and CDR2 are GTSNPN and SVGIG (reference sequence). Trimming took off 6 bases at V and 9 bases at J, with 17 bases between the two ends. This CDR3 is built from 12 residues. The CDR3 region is CACTLTAGQAFF. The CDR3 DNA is TGTGCCTGCACTTTAACAGCAGGCCAAGCTTTCTTT.